Shown below are 3 T cell receptor beta chains from a single sample sequenced in a study of blood T cell repertoires in COVID-19. Libraries were prepared by immunoSEQ multiplex PCR; TCRdb keeps only in-frame clonotypes and omits some of them. The data contain roughly 140,000 clones, roughly nine tenths of them seen just once; the ten biggest clones take up approximately 2.8%. Sequenced input: peripheral blood. These receptors all come from a woman in her fifties or sixties with active COVID-19.

The chain uses TRBV4-3 and TRBJ2-1; D perhaps matches TRBD2 (6 bases). The CDR3 spans 15 residues. V lost 1 base to trimming and J lost 4 bases, with 11 bases between them. Germline V gene data show CDR1 as LGHNA and CDR2 as YSLEER. CDR3 residues: CASSQGDGRYNEQFF. The CDR3 DNA reads TGCGCCAGCAGCCAAGGGGACGGGAGATACAATGAGCAGTTCTTC.

V and J are TRBV12-3 or TRBV12-4 and TRBJ2-7; D might be TRBD2 (5 bases). The CDR3 runs to 12 residues. V was clipped by 3 bases and J by 6 bases, with 9 bases between them. This chain's CDR3 is CASSFRGPEQYF. DNA of the CDR3: TGTGCCAGCAGTTTCCGAGGGCCCGAGCAGTACTTC.

V usage is TRBV10-3 and J usage is TRBJ2-3; 10 positions agree with TRBD2. Looked up from germline, CDR1 is ENHRY and CDR2 is SYGVKD. Trimming cost V 3 bases and J 2 bases; bases outside gene matches: 17. This CDR3 has 20 amino acids. CDR3 in amino acids: CAISESLAGSSSGTTDTQYF. DNA of the CDR3: TGTGCCATCAGTGAATCACTAGCGGGAAGCTCCTCTGGCACCACAGATACGCAGTATTTT.